One sample yielded the 12 T cell receptor beta chains listed below, sequenced in a study of T cells after yellow fever vaccination. TCRdb reanalysed the 5' RACE reads using MiXCR and keeps one entry per CDR3 protein. The table has some 110,000 distinct CDR3 sequences, around 6.7% seen once. The material was CD4+ T cells sorted from PBMCs, obtained more than 40 days after the first yellow fever vaccination. The receptors stem from a man aged 18 to 29 who received the YFV17D yellow fever vaccine.

As regards this clonotype: A much larger clone lies one base from this, so it may be a read error. The chain recombines TRBV3-1 with TRBJ2-5; possibly TRBD1 for D (5 bases). This CDR3 comprises 13 residues. In germline, CDR1 is LGHDT, CDR2 YNNKEL (reference sequence). CDR3 in amino acids: CASSGQGQEAQYF. CDR3 sequence (DNA): TGTGCCAGCAGTGGGCAGGGTCAAGAGGCCCAGTACTTC.

This clonotype was counted a few times. This sequence joins TRBV7-9 and TRBJ2-7; D could derive from TRBD1 or TRBD2 (7 bases each). V was shortened by 5 bases and J by 2 bases, with 19 bases between the two germline ends. CDR3 length: 16 amino acids. The V gene's germline CDR1 is SEHNR and CDR2 FQNEAQ (reference sequence). CDR3 nucleotide sequence: TGTGCCAGCAGCCCCCACTTAGCAGGGGGGGCCTACGAGCAGTACTTC. Translating gives CASSPHLAGGAYEQYF.

This clonotype has ten or more counts. The chain joins TRBV4-1 to TRBJ1-1, with D unresolved. Trimming shortened V by 1 base and J by 3 bases, and 9 bases separated the two germline ends. Per the germline V gene, CDR1 is MGHRA and CDR2 is YSYEKL. The CDR3 covers 14 residues. The CDR3 spells CASSQGGQDTEAFF. CDR3 DNA sequence: TGCGCCAGCAGCCAAGGAGGGCAGGACACTGAAGCTTTCTTT.

This clonotype was recorded at least ten times. The DNA of the CDR3 is TGCGCCAGCAGCCAAATGACGAGCGGTATCGGGCTGTTTTTT. It specifies CASSQMTSGIGLFF. The chain is built from TRBV4-1 and TRBJ2-2; perhaps TRBD2 as D (5 bases). The V end was cut by 2 bases, the J end by 13 bases, with 17 bases between. CDR3 size: 14 residues. CDR1 and CDR2 (germline): MGHRA, YSYEKL.

This clonotype was seen repeatedly, ten times or more. The chain uses TRBV5-1 and TRBJ2-1, with TRBD2 identical over 11 bases. Germline V CDR1 and CDR2: SGHRS, YFSETQ. The CDR3 runs 15 residues. J was trimmed by 6 bases and V by 1 base; bases with no gene match: 3. The CDR3 reads CASSLSSGGFNEQFF. CDR3 DNA sequence: TGCGCCAGCAGCTTGTCTAGCGGGGGGTTCAATGAGCAGTTCTTC.

Many counts were recorded for this clonotype. Here the CDR3 reads CASSLRLAGGQDTQYF. DNA for the CDR3: TGTGCCAGCAGCTTGAGACTAGCGGGGGGGCAAGATACGCAGTATTTT. The chain carries TRBV5-4 and TRBJ2-3; 14 nucleotides line up with TRBD2. Germline-derived CDR1 and CDR2 are SGHNT and YYREEE (reference sequence). Trimming cost V 1 base and J 5 bases; bases outside gene matches: 3. The CDR3 spans 16 residues. Supplemented by reference TRBV5-4 and TRBJ2-3, the full variable domain reads ETGVTQSPTHLIKTRGQQVTLRCSSQSGHNTVSWYQQALGQGPQFIFQYYREEENGRGNFPPRFSGLQFPNYSSELNVNALELDDSALYLCASSLRLAGGQDTQYFGPGTRLTVL.

This clonotype was found many times. The CDR3 region has the DNA TGTGCCACCAGCAGAGATGTGGCAGGACCAAGCAATCAGCCCCAGCATTTT. This sequence encodes CATSRDVAGPSNQPQHF. The V call is TRBV15, the J call TRBJ1-5; D is unresolved. The CDR3 consists of 17 residues. Germline V gene data show CDR1 as LNHNV and CDR2 as YYDKDF (reference sequence). V was clipped by 0 bases and J by 1 base, with 13 bases between them.

This clonotype was counted many times. This chain links TRBV7-7 with TRBJ2-7; the match to TRBD1 covers 8 bases. The germline CDR1 and CDR2 sequences are SSHAT and FNYEAQ (reference sequence). The J segment lost 0 bases and the V segment lost 6 bases, leaving 7 bases of the junction unmatched. There are 15 residues in the CDR3. CDR3 region: CASSPTGGPSYEQYF. In DNA, the CDR3 is TGTGCCAGCAGTCCAACAGGGGGGCCCTCCTACGAGCAGTACTTC.

The sample holds many counts of this clonotype. The CDR3 bases are TGTGCCAGCAGAAGGGGACAGGGGTCAGTAGAGCAGTACGTC. Translation gives CASRRGQGSVEQYV. The chain employs TRBV28 and TRBJ2-7; 10 positions agree with TRBD1. J was trimmed by 7 bases and V by 6 bases; bases with no gene match: 9. The CDR3 sequence is 14 residues long. CDR1 is MDHEN, CDR2 SYDVKM, per germline.

This clonotype was counted at least ten times. V usage is TRBV6-1 and J usage is TRBJ2-1; D is uncertain. Trimming left V 7 bases short and J 8 bases short, with 15 bases between. The germline CDR1 and CDR2 sequences are MNHNS and SASEGT. CDR3 length: 13 amino acids. The DNA of the CDR3 is TGTGCCAGCAAGAAAGCTAGAGCCGATGAGCAGTTCTTC. It specifies CASKKARADEQFF.

This clonotype was counted only a few times. The rearrangement joins TRBV5-1 to TRBJ2-5, with no clear D. This CDR3 has 13 amino acids. Between the trimmed V and J ends, which lost 6 bases and 1 base, there was a span of 10 bases. Germline loops: CDR1 SGHRS, CDR2 YFSETQ. The CDR3 region has the DNA TGCGCCAGCAATCGATACCCCCAAGAGACCCAGTACTTC. As protein: CASNRYPQETQYF.

This clonotype was counted ten times or more. The chain links TRBV5-6 to TRBJ1-5; D remains unclear. The CDR3 contains 13 residues. Germline V gene lookup returns CDR1 SGHDT and CDR2 YYEEEE. V lost 1 base, J lost 6 bases, and 8 bases lay in between. The CDR3 loop reads CASSLWAAQPQHF. CDR3 DNA: TGTGCCAGCAGCTTGTGGGCTGCTCAGCCCCAGCATTTT.